This T cell receptor beta chain was retrieved from a study of regulatory T cells in long-lasting Graves disease. About the study: Patients newly diagnosed with Graves' had been on antithyroid drugs for under 3 months. Study-level results: Among the persistent patients, fewer than 3,000 public clonotypes were shared, more than the roughly 970 shared among new patients.

As concerns this clonotype: The antigen remains unidentified.

The time point was: newly diagnosed GD, antithyroid drugs for less than 3 months. PBMCs were the source of the RNA used for TCR sequencing. The V gene lost 4 bases and the J gene lost 3 bases, with 24 bases spanning the gap. CDR3 length equals 17 residues. From germline, CDR1 is DFQATT and CDR2 SNEGSKA (reference sequence). Library construction for TCR beta used iRepertoire HTBI primers and Arm-PCR of CDR3 regions. MiXCR, run by TCRdb on the multiplex PCR reads, gives a single entry per CDR3 protein. Of 400,000 to 500,000 distinct CDR3 sequences listed, around 13% are singletons. The same specimen was also included in a second study, on T cells in Graves' hyperthyroidism and ophthalmopathy.

Material: peripheral blood mononuclear cells (PBMCs), obtained at new diagnosis, from a patient treated with antithyroid drugs. The clonotype originates from a woman aged 45-65 years with Graves disease. The genes are TRBV20-1 and TRBJ2-5; perhaps D is TRBD1 or TRBD2 (5 bases each). CDR3 loop: CSAKLPPMWGKKETQYF. In DNA form, the CDR3 reads TGCAGTGCTAAGCTCCCCCCGATGTGGGGGAAGAAAGAGACCCAGTACTTC.